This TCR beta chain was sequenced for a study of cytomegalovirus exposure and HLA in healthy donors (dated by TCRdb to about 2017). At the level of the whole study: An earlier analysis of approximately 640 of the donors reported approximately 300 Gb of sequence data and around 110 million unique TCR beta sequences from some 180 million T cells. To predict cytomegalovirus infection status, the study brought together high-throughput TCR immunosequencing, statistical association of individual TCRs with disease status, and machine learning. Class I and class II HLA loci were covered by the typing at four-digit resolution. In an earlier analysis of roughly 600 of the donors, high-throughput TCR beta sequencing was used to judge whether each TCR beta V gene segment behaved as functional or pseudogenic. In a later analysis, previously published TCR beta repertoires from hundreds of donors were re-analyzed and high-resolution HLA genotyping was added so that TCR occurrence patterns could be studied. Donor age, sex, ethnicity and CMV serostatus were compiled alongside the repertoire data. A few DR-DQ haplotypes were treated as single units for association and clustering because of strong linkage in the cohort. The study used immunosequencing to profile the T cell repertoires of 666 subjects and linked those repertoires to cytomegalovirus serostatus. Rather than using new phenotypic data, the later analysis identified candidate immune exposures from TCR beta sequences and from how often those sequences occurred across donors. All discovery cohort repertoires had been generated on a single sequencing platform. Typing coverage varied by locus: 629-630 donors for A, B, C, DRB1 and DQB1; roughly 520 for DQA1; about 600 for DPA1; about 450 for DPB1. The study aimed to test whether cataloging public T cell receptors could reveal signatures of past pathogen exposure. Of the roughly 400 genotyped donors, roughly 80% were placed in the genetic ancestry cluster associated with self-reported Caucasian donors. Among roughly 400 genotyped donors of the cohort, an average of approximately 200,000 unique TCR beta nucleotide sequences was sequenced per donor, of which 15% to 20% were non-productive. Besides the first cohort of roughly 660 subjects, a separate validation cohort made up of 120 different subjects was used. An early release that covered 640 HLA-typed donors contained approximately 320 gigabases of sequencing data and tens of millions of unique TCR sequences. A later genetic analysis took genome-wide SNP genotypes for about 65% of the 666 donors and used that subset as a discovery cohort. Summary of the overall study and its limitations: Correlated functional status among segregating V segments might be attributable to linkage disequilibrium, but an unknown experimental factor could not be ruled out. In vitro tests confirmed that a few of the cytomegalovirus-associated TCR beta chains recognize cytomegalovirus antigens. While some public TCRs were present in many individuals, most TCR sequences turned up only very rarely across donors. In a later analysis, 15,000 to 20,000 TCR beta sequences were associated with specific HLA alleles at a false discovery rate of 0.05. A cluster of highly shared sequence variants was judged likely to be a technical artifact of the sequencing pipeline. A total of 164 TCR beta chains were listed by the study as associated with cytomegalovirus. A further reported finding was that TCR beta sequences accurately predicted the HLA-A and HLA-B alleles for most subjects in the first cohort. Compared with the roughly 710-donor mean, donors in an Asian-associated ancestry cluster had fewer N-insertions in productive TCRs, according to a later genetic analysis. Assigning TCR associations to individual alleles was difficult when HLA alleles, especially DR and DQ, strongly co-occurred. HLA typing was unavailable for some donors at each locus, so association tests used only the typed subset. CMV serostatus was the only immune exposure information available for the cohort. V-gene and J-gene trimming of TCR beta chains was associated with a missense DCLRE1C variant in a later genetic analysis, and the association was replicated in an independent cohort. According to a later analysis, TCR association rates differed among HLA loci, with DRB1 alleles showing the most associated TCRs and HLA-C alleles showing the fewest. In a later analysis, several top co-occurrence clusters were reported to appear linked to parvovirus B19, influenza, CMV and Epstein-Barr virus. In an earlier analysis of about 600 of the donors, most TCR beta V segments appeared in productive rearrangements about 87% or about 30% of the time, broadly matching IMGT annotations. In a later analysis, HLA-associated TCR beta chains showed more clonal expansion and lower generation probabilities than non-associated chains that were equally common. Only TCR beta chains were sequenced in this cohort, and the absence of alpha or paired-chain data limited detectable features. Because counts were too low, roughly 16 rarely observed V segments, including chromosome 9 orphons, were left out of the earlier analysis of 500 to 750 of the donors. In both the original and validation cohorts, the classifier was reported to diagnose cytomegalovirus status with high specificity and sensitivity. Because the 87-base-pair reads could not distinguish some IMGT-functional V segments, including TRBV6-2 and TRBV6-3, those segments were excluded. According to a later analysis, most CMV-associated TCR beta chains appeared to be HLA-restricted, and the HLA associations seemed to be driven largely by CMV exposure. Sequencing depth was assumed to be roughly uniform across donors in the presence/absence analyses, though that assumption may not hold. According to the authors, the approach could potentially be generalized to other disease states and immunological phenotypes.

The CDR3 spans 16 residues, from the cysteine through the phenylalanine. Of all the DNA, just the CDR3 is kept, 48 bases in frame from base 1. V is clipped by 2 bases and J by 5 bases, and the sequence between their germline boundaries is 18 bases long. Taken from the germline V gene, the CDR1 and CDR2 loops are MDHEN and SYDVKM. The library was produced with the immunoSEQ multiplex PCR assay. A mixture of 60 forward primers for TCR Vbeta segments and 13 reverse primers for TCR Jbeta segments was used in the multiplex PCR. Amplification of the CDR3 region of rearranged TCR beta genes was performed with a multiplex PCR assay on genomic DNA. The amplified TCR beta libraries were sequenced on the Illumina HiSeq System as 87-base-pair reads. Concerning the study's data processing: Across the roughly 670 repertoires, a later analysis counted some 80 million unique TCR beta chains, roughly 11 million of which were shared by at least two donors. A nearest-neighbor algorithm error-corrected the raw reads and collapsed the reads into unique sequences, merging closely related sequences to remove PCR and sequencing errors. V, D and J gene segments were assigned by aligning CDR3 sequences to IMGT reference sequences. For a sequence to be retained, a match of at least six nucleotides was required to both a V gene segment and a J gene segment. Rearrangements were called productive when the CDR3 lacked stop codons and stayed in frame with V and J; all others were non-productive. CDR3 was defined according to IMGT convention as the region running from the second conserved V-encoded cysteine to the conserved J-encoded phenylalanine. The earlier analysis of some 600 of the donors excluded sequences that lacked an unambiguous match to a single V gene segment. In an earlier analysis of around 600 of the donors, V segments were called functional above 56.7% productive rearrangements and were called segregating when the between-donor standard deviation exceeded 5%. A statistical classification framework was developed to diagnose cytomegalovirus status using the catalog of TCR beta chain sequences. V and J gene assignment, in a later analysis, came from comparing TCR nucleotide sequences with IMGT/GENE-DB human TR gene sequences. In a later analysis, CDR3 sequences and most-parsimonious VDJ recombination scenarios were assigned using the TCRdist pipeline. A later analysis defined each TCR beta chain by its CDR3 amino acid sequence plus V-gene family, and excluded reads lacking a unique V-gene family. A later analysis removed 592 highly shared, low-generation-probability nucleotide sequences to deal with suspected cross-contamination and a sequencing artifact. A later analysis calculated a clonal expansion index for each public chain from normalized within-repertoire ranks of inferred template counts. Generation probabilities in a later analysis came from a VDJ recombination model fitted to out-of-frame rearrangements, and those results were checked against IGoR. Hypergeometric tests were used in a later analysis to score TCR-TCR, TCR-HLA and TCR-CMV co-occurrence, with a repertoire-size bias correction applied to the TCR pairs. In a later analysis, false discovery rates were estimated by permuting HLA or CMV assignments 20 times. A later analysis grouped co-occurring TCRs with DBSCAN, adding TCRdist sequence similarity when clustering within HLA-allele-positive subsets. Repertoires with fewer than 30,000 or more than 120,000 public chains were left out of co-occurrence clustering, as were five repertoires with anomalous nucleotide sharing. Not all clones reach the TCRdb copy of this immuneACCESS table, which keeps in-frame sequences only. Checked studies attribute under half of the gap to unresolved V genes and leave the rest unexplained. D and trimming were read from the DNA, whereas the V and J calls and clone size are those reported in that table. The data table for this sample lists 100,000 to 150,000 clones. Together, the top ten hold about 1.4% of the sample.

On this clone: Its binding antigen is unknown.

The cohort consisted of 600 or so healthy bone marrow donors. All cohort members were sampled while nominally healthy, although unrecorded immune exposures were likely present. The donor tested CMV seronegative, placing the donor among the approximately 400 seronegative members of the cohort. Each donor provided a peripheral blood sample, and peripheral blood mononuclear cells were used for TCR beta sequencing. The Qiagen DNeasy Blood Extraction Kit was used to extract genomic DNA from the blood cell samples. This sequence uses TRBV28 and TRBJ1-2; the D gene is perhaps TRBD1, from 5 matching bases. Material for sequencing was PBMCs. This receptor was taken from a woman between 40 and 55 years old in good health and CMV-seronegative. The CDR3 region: CASSLGGIGAGYGYTF. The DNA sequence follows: TGTGCCAGCAGTTTAGGAGGGATCGGGGCAGGGTATGGCTACACCTTC.